The subject of this entry is one T cell receptor beta chain. This may arise from a read error, as a much more abundant clone is one base away. This record comes from a study of kidney transplant recipient with SARS-CoV-2 infection. TCRdb passed the reads through MiXCR, listing each CDR3 protein once. Of 200,000 to 300,000 distinct CDR3 sequences listed, 29% were seen once; the top ten hold 6% to 8.5%. CDR1 is SNHLY and CDR2 is FYNNEI in the germline V gene. The CDR3 length is 16 residues. The source material was a blood sample, sampled at baseline and on approximately day 120 from a kidney transplant recipient. The gene calls are TRBV2 and TRBJ2-1; the match to TRBD2 covers 11 bases. The receptor comes from a young adult male patient who had COVID-19 and was a kidney transplant recipient. Some T cells may be provided by the graft donor. The CDR3 sequence: CTSSSGLADSYNEQFF. In DNA, the CDR3 is TGTACCAGCAGTTCGGGACTAGCGGACTCCTACAATGAGCAGTTCTTC.